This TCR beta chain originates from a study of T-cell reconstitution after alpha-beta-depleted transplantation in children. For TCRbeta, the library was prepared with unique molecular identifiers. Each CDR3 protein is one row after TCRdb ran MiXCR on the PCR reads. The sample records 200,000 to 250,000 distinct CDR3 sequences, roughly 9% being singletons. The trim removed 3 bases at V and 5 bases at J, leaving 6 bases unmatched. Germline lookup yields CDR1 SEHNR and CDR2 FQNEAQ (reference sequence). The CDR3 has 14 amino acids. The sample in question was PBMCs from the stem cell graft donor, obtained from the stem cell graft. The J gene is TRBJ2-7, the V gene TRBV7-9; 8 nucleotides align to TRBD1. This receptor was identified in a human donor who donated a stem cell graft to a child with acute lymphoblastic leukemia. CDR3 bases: TGTGCCAGCAGCTTGACAGGGGTCCAGGACGAGCAGTACTTC. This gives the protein CASSLTGVQDEQYF.